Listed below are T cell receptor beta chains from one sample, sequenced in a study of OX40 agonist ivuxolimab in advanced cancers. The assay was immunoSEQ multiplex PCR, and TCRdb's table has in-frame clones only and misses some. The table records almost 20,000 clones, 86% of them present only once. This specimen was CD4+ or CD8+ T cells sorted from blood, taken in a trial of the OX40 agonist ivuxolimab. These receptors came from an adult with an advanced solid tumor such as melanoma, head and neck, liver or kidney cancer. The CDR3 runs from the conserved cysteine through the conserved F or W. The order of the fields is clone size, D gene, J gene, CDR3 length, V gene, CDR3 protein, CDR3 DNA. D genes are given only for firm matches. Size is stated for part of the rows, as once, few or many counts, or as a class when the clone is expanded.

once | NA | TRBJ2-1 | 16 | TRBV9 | CASSVELRSSYNEQFF | TGTGCCAGCAGCGTAGAACTCCGAAGCTCTTACAATGAGCAGTTCTTC
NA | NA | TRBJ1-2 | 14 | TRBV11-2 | CASSLGGPYYGYTF | TGTGCCAGCAGCTTGGGGGGGCCCTACTATGGCTACACCTTC
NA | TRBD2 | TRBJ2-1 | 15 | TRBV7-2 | CASSPLAGDYNEQFF | TGTGCCAGCAGCCCACTGGCGGGAGACTACAATGAGCAGTTCTTC
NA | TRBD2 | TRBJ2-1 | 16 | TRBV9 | CASSSRTSVAHNEQFF | TGTGCCAGCAGCTCAAGGACTAGCGTCGCCCACAATGAGCAGTTCTTC
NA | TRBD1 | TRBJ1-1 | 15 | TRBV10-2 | CASRGGTGGNTEAFF | TGCGCCAGCAGAGGTGGGACAGGGGGGAACACTGAAGCTTTCTTT
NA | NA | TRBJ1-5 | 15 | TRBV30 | CAWRGTVYSNQPQHF | TGTGCCTGGAGAGGGACCGTTTATAGCAATCAGCCCCAGCATTTT
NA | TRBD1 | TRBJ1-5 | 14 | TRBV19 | CASSTGQGGQPQHF | TGTGCCAGTAGTACGGGACAGGGGGGCCAGCCCCAGCATTTT
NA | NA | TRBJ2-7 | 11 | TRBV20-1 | CSASRGGGQYF | TGCAGTGCTAGTCGGGGAGGGGGGCAGTACTTC
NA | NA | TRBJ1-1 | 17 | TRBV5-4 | CASSPWEGAGSNTEAFF | TGTGCCAGCAGCCCCTGGGAAGGTGCGGGTTCTAACACTGAAGCTTTCTTT
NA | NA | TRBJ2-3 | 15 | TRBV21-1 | CASSKNRDSTDTQYF | TGTGCCAGCAGCAAGAACAGGGATAGCACAGATACGCAGTATTTT
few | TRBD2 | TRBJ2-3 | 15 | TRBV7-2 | CASSQDKRDTDTQYF | TGCGCCAGCAGCCAAGACAAGCGGGACACAGATACGCAGTATTTT
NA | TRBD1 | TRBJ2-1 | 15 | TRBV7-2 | CASSLAAGGYNEQFF | TGTGCCAGCAGCTTAGCGGCAGGGGGCTACAATGAGCAGTTCTTC
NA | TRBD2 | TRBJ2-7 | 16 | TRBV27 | CASRLAGALLSGGQYF | TGTGCCAGCCGACTAGCGGGAGCCCTTCTCTCTGGCGGGCAGTACTTC
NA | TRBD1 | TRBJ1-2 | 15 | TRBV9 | CASSGQGAQIYGYTF | TGTGCCAGCAGCGGGCAGGGGGCCCAAATCTATGGCTACACCTTC
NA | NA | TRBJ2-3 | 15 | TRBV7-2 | CASSFIGGNTDTQYF | TGTGCCAGCAGCTTTATTGGCGGTAACACAGATACGCAGTATTTT
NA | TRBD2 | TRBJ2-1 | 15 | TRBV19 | CASTDSGGLYNEQFF | TGTGCCAGTACCGATAGCGGGGGCCTCTACAATGAGCAGTTCTTC